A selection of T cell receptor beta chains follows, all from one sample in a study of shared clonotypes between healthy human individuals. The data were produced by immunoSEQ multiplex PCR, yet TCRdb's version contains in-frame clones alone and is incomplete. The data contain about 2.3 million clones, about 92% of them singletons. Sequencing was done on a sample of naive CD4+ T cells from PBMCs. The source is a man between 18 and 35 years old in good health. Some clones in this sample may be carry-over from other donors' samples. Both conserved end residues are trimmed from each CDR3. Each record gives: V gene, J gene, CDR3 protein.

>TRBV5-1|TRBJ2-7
ASSLLGQPSSYEQY
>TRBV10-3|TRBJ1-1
AISAHTQGHTEAF
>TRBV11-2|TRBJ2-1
ASSGGTSARNEQF
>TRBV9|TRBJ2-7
ASSVGSGQRVHEQY
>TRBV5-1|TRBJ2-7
ASSLEGAYEQY
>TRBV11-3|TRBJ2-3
ASSLDLSDTQY
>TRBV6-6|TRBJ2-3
ASSTGTSGLTDTQY
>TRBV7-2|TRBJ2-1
ASSPIGLAGSNEQF
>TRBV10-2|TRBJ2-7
ASSVAGVEQY
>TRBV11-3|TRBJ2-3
ASSSGGGTDTQY
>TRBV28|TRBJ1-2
ASSLGQGQGYT
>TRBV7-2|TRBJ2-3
ASSPAGIAYITQY
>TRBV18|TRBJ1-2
ASSPQGGGYT
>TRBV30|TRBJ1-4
AYNRDLNEKLF
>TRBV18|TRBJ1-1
ASSPKDATEAF
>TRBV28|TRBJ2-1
ASRRLAGVPYNEQF
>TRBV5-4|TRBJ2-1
ASSLPGGPGSYNEQF
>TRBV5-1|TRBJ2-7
ASSPEGTGLYEQY
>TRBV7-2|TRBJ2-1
ASSLGSGSYNEQF
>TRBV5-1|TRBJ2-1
ASSPLAGGGYNEQF
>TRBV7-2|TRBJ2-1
ASTRGSGRRLASYNEQF
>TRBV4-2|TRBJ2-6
ASSQGTSGANVLT
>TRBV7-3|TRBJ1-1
ASSGQGNTEAF
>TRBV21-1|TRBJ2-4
ASSKGRGRAKNIQY
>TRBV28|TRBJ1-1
ATLRVRARGTEAF
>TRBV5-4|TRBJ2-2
ASSRQGRRDTGELF
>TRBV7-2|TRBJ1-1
ASSPRTGANTEAF
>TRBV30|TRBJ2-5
AWRRGAYQETQY